This record looks at one T cell receptor beta chain sequence and its context. One end of the junction fails to match germline, which may point to a read error. This entry belongs to a study of CD8+ T cells in alopecia areata. RNA was extracted and reverse transcribed into cDNA as the sequencing template. TCRdb keeps only in-frame clones here, not all; method: immunoSEQ multiplex PCR. The profile covers 150,000 to 200,000 clones, with around three fifths appearing a single time and approximately 0.91% taken by the ten largest. The CDR3 is 17 residues long. Germline loops: CDR1 MGHRA, CDR2 YSYEKL. As for treatment: oral pan-JAK inhibitor, 5-10 mg twice daily.

This rearrangement joins TRBV4-1 to TRBJ2-1; D gene uncertain. Sequenced here: CD4+ T cells sorted from blood, sampled at week 4, from a patient treated with tofacitinib. The clonotype originates from a human donor with alopecia areata. The CDR3 sequence: CASSQVDLGFSHNEQFF. For the CDR3, the DNA is TGCGCCAGCAGCCAAGTTGACCTGGGGTTCTCCCACAATGAGCAGTTCTTC.